This T cell receptor beta chain came from a study of T cells in Graves' hyperthyroidism and ophthalmopathy. The ends were cut back, 4 bases at V and 9 bases at J, with 10 bases in the middle. Germline loops: CDR1 MNHEY, CDR2 SMNVEV (reference sequence). The CDR3 length is 12 residues. Amplification yielded TCR beta CDR3 regions, with RNA transcripts as the source. HTBI primers were used for first-round RT-PCR of the TCR CDR3. Each CDR3 protein is one row after TCRdb ran MiXCR on the multiplex PCR reads. The repertoire includes more than 550,000 distinct CDR3 sequences, 17% of them detected once, and around 15% sits in the top ten. Patients showing uncontrolled infection, other autoimmune disease, pregnancy or lactation were ineligible. The table lists this clonotype with many counts. The target antigen is unknown. Study-wide results and caveats: Ophthalmopathy was separated from stable hyperthyroidism by a 13 V-J model. Blood also carried most thyroid clonotypes expanded above 0.001.

The sample comprised blood. This sequence originates from a man aged 50 or older with Graves' hyperthyroidism. V gene TRBV27 combines with J gene TRBJ2-1, with D possibly matching TRBD1 (5 bases). This chain's CDR3 is CASSWYRGEQFF. As DNA, the CDR3 is TGTGCCAGCAGTTGGTATAGGGGTGAGCAGTTCTTC.